One T cell receptor beta chain is described in this entry. The antigen is unknown. Method: immunoSEQ multiplex PCR; TCRdb's copy keeps in-frame clones and lacks some. The data hold 65,000 to 90,000 clones, with approximately 90% observed a single time. The sample belongs to a study of OX40 agonist ivuxolimab in advanced cancers. Study overall: Recorded diagnoses for dose-escalation patients were hepatocellular carcinoma, melanoma, renal cell or head and neck cancer.

Study conclusions and caveats: Some of the lowest clonal expansion was seen in partial responders at 0.1-3.0 mg/kg.

With 3 bases removed from V and 4 bases from J, the gap between germline ends came to 10 bases. CDR3 length equals 13 residues. Germline CDR1 is MGHRA and CDR2 is YSYEKL. Blood sampling was done at baseline, cycle 4 day 1, and cycle 7 day 1. This clonotype was obtained from an adult with an advanced solid tumor such as melanoma, head and neck, liver or kidney cancer. This specimen was CD4+ or CD8+ T cells sorted from blood, taken in a trial of the OX40 agonist ivuxolimab. V usage is TRBV4-1 and J usage is TRBJ2-7; D uncertain. The CDR3 nucleotides are TGCGCCAGCAGCCAGAACCCCACGTACGAGCAGTACTTC. It is translated as CASSQNPTYEQYF.